These 21 T cell receptor beta chains were all obtained from the same sample, sequenced in a study of vaccination effects on CD4 cells after COVID-19. Subsequent to ten to eleven days of culture, CD4+ T cells were isolated. The participants, recipients of two vaccine doses, got either BNT162b2 or mRNA-1273. Their antigens are not known. Method: immunoSEQ multiplex PCR; TCRdb's copy keeps in-frame clones and lacks some. The sample lists 50,000 to 80,000 clones, more than 60% occurring once. The sample in question was CD4+ T cells from PBMCs cultured without peptide, obtained after COVID-19 vaccination. The receptors stem from a human donor who received a COVID-19 vaccine.

V gene TRBV6-4 combines with J gene TRBJ2-7; TRBD1 matches 7 bases. The V gene end was trimmed by 0 bases and the J gene end by 3 bases; junction bases not matched to a gene: 11. Germline V lookup: CDR1 MRHNA, CDR2 SNTAGT. The length of the CDR3 is 17 residues. CDR3 coding DNA: TGTGCCAGCAGTGACTCGTCGGGACAGACTGGGAGCTACGAGCAGTACGTC. Translated, it gives CASSDSSGQTGSYEQYV.

The rearrangement uses TRBV5-1 and TRBJ2-5; 7 nucleotides agree with TRBD1. The CDR3 has 15 residues. Per germline, CDR1 SGHRS and CDR2 YFSETQ. V was clipped by 6 bases and J by 2 bases; unmatched bases: 10. The CDR3 spells CASTTGTASQETQYF. DNA of the CDR3: TGCGCCAGCACCACCGGGACAGCATCACAAGAGACCCAGTACTTC.

This clone was detected only once. This chain links TRBV5-1 with TRBJ1-4; D is undetermined. V was pared by 0 bases and J by 8 bases, with 14 bases between. Germline CDR1 and CDR2: SGHRS and YFSETQ. The CDR3 extends over 15 amino acids. Here the CDR3 reads CASSLAVGSYEKLFF. Here the CDR3 DNA reads TGCGCCAGCAGCTTGGCCGTAGGGAGTTACGAAAAACTGTTTTTT.

The rearrangement uses TRBV5-8 and TRBJ1-1; unclear D gene. The V and J ends lost 5 bases and 0 bases respectively, with 8 bases between them. CDR3 length: 13 residues. Germline-derived CDR1 and CDR2 are SGHTS and YDEGEE. The DNA of the CDR3 is TGTGCCAGCAGGGTTGGGCTGAACACTGAAGCTTTCTTT. It translates to CASRVGLNTEAFF.

Here the CDR3 DNA reads TGTGCCAGCCAGGGGTTGGTAATGGCTGGGGCCAACGTCCTGACTTTC. It yields the protein CASQGLVMAGANVLTF. The V and J genes are TRBV19 and TRBJ2-6; tentative D call: TRBD1 (6 bases). Trimming stripped 9 bases from V and 2 bases from J, with 17 bases between. The CDR3 is 16 amino acids. CDR1 is LNHDA and CDR2 is SQIVND in the germline V gene (reference sequence).

V usage is TRBV2 and J usage is TRBJ2-7; D possibly corresponds to TRBD1 (6 bases). This CDR3 has 12 amino acids. Between the trimmed V and J ends, which lost 4 bases and 5 bases, there was a span of 9 bases. Germline lookup yields CDR1 SNHLY and CDR2 FYNNEI. CDR3 protein: CASSVQGDEQYV. The CDR3 nucleotides are TGTGCCAGCAGTGTACAGGGTGACGAGCAGTACGTC.

This clone appeared a single time. The chain has TRBV5-1 and TRBJ1-1; D is undetermined. V gave up 4 bases and J gave up 3 bases, with 13 bases separating them. The CDR3 has 14 amino acids. The germline CDR1 and CDR2 sequences are SGHRS and YFSETQ. This CDR3 reads CASSQTYGDTEAFF. Here the CDR3 DNA reads TGCGCCAGCAGCCAGACCTACGGGGACACTGAAGCTTTCTTT.

This clone was detected only once. The rearrangement links TRBV5-5 to TRBJ1-3; 7 nucleotides align to TRBD1. Germline CDR1 SGHKS, CDR2 YYEKEE (reference sequence). The CDR3 has 15 amino acids. With 1 base clipped from V and 2 bases from J, the junction kept 3 bases outside the gene matches. The CDR3: CASSLQGVTGNTIYF. In DNA, the CDR3 is TGTGCCAGCAGCTTGCAGGGGGTTACTGGAAACACCATATATTTT.

The chain employs TRBV10-1 and TRBJ2-1; D perhaps matches TRBD1 (6 bases). The germline CDR1 and CDR2 sequences are WNHNN and SYGVQD (reference sequence). The CDR3 is 14 amino acids. Trimming shortened V by 6 bases and J by 9 bases, and 18 bases separated the two germline ends. The DNA of the CDR3 is TGCGCCAGCAGCAAAGGGGGACGCCTGGGTGAGCAGTTCTTC. Translated: CASSKGGRLGEQFF.

The gene calls are TRBV6-6 and TRBJ1-5; 12 bases agree with TRBD1. Per the germline V gene, CDR1 is MNHNY and CDR2 is SVGAGI (reference sequence). V was pared by 2 bases and J by 7 bases, with 6 bases of the junction left unmatched. This CDR3 is 16 amino acids long. CDR3 DNA sequence: TGTGCCAGCAGTTACACGGGACAGGGGGCAGGGCAGCCCCAGCATTTT. Encoded protein: CASSYTGQGAGQPQHF.

Here the CDR3 DNA reads TGTGCCAGCAGCGTAGAGGGGAAGGGGAAAAGTAATGAAAAACTGTTTTTT. This gives the protein CASSVEGKGKSNEKLFF. The V call is TRBV9, the J call TRBJ1-4, with D possibly being TRBD1 (5 bases). Trimming cost V 0 bases and J 4 bases, with 16 bases left between them. This CDR3 spans 17 amino acids. Germline CDR1 and CDR2: SGDLS and YYNGEE.

This sequence joins TRBV3-1 (or the pseudogene TRBV3-2) and TRBJ2-7; no clear D. The length of the CDR3 is 20 residues. V lost 1 base to trimming and J lost 0 bases, with 25 bases between them. The germline gives CDR1 LGHDT, CDR2 YNNKEL (reference sequence). CDR3 coding DNA: TGTGCCAGCAGCCAAGTAAGGATGAGGTTTCTAGAAGAGCTCTCCTACGAGCAGTACGTC. Its translation is CASSQVRMRFLEELSYEQYV.

This chain connects TRBV7-2 to TRBJ2-5, with D unclear. V was shortened by 2 bases and J by 5 bases, with 15 bases between the two germline ends. From germline, CDR1 is SGHTA and CDR2 FQGNSA. The CDR3 has 15 residues. The CDR3 here is CASSLSKGLVETQYF. The CDR3 DNA reads as TGTGCCAGCAGCTTATCTAAGGGTTTAGTGGAGACCCAGTACTTC.

The chain combines TRBV7-3 with TRBJ2-3; TRBD1 agrees at 8 bases. The germline V gene has CDR1 SGHTA and CDR2 FQGTGA. This CDR3 has 12 residues. V trimming: 4 bases; J trimming: 14 bases; junction bases outside the gene matches: 8. CDR3 sequence (DNA): TGTGCCAGCAGCTCCGGACAGGGCCCCCCGTATTTT. Residues: CASSSGQGPPYF.

The gene calls are TRBV13 and TRBJ1-2; TRBD1 might be the D (5 bases). The CDR3 is 15 residues long. Germline assignment: CDR1 PRHDT and CDR2 FYEKMQ (reference sequence). The V and J ends lost 3 bases and 5 bases respectively, with 16 bases between them. CDR3 bases: TGTGCCAGCAGCTTCGGAGGGGCGTCAGGATATGGCTACACCTTC. It is translated as CASSFGGASGYGYTF. Filled out from reference TRBV13 and TRBJ1-2, the complete variable domain reads AAGVIQSPRHLIKEKRETATLKCYPIPRHDTVYWYQQGPGQDPQFLISFYEKMQSDKGSIPDRFSAQQFSDYHSELNMSSLELGDSALYFCASSFGGASGYGYTFGSGTRLTVV.

This clone is a singleton in its sample. The chain uses TRBV7-2 and TRBJ2-5; D is perhaps TRBD2 (5 bases). The V end lost 2 bases, the J end lost 5 bases, and 9 bases lay between the germline ends. This CDR3 has 13 residues. Germline V gene data show CDR1 as SGHTA and CDR2 as FQGNSA. The CDR3 here is CASSLSREETQYF. CDR3 nucleotides: TGTGCCAGCAGCTTAAGTAGGGAGGAGACCCAGTACTTC.

The genes are TRBV5-4 and TRBJ1-1, with TRBD1 identical over 10 bases. The length of the CDR3 is 15 residues. CDR1 is SGHNT and CDR2 is YYREEE in the germline V gene (reference sequence). V lost 3 bases to trimming and J lost 2 bases; unmatched junction nucleotides: 4. The chain's CDR3 is CASSSGTGANTEAFF. In DNA, the CDR3 is TGTGCCAGCAGCTCCGGGACAGGGGCCAACACTGAAGCTTTCTTT. Drawing the rest from reference TRBV5-4 and TRBJ1-1, the complete variable domain is ETGVTQSPTHLIKTRGQQVTLRCSSQSGHNTVSWYQQALGQGPQFIFQYYREEENGRGNFPPRFSGLQFPNYSSELNVNALELDDSALYLCASSSGTGANTEAFFGQGTRLTVV.

This rearrangement joins TRBV10-3 to TRBJ1-5; no clear D gene. The CDR3 sequence is 14 residues long. V shed 6 bases and J shed 4 bases, with 13 bases lying between them. CDR1 is ENHRY, CDR2 SYGVKD, per germline. Here the CDR3 reads CAISDDIGNQPQHF. The CDR3 coding sequence is TGTGCCATCAGCGACGACATTGGGAATCAGCCCCAGCATTTT.

The genes are TRBV7-3 and TRBJ1-1; D ambiguous. Trimming took off 1 base at V and 3 bases at J, with 6 bases between the two ends. Per germline, CDR1 SGHTA and CDR2 FQGTGA. The CDR3 has 13 residues. The CDR3 loop is CASSLIGDTEAFF. CDR3 nucleotide sequence: TGTGCCAGCAGCTTAATTGGGGACACTGAAGCTTTCTTT.

The CDR3 reads CASSWAGANNEQFF. The CDR3 region has the DNA TGTGCCAGCAGCTGGGCGGGCGCCAACAATGAGCAGTTCTTC. The V gene is TRBV3-1 (or the pseudogene TRBV3-2), the J gene TRBJ2-1; a weak D match, TRBD2 (5 bases). This CDR3 is built from 14 residues. From germline, CDR1 is LGHDT and CDR2 YNNKEL (reference sequence). V lost 5 bases and J 5 bases, leaving 13 bases between the germline ends.

The chain is built from TRBV4-1 and TRBJ2-7, with D hard to call. V was trimmed by 0 bases and J by 9 bases, leaving 15 bases between them. Germline CDR1 MGHRA, CDR2 YSYEKL. There are 14 residues in the CDR3. The CDR3 here is CASSQDTHLRRQYV. The DNA for the CDR3 is TGCGCCAGCAGCCAAGATACCCACCTCCGCCGGCAGTACGTC.